This T cell receptor (beta chain) is drawn from a study of cytomegalovirus exposure and HLA in healthy donors. Study-level results: TCR beta V- and J-gene trimming was later associated with a missense DCLRE1C variant. Approximately 160 TCR beta chains were listed as cytomegalovirus-associated. For most subjects, TCR beta sequences were reported to predict HLA-A and HLA-B alleles with accuracy.

At collection, donors were nominally healthy, but unrecorded immune exposures were probable. About this clone: The antigen remains undetermined.

This PCR relied on a set of 60 Vbeta primers and 13 Jbeta primers. Repertoires were generated with immunoSEQ multiplex PCR, while TCRdb's copy carries only in-frame clones and drops some. The sample has about 140,000 clones; roughly four fifths are singletons. In germline, CDR1 is LGHNA, CDR2 YNFKEQ. The CDR3 is made up of 16 amino acids. With 1 base removed from V and 0 bases from J, the gap between germline ends came to 10 bases. The rearrangement uses TRBV4-2 and TRBJ1-3, with D uncertain. The TCR comes from a man aged 18 to 30 in good health and CMV-seropositive. Sequenced: PBMCs. The CDR3 is CASSQAHRDSGNTIYF. In DNA form, the CDR3 reads TGTGCCAGCAGCCAAGCTCATCGGGACTCTGGAAACACCATATATTTT.